One sample yielded the 20 T cell receptor beta chains listed below, sequenced in a study of Graves' ophthalmopathy and Graves' hyperthyroidism (dated by TCRdb to 2017 to 2018). Data came from an Illumina HiSeq 2000. For repertoire sequencing, TCR beta CDR3 regions were amplified from RNA transcripts. A first-round RT-PCR used HTBI primers with the Qiagen OneStep RT-PCR kit, followed by a second-round multiplex PCR, size selection and purification. Using fastp trimming at Q25 and MiXCR clonotype assembly, TCRdb reanalyzed the public sequencing data and kept in-frame beta chains. Each CDR3 protein gets just one entry, which takes the most common genes and DNA from the rows behind it. Recorded for this sample are under 800,000 distinct CDR3 sequences; 22% of them occurred a single time. The ten biggest clones cover approximately 6.5% of the sample. The sample taken for sequencing was peripheral blood. Receptor source: a woman aged 18-29 years with stable Graves' hyperthyroidism. Some clones in this sample may be carry-over from other donors' samples. Donor details come from another sample of the same person, matched by shared clones.

V gene TRBV12-3 or TRBV12-4 combines with J gene TRBJ1-1, with TRBD1 as a possible D gene (5 bases). The CDR3 length is 13 residues. Trimming cost V 7 bases and J 4 bases, with 13 bases left between them. Here the CDR3 DNA reads TGTGCCAGCATCCGGCAGGGACCCACTGAAGCTTTCTTT. Its protein product is CASIRQGPTEAFF.

This clonotype was recorded many times. CDR3 in amino acids: CASNSRGARYGYTF. The CDR3 nucleotides are TGCGCCAGCAACTCAAGAGGGGCACGGTATGGCTACACCTTC. The rearrangement links TRBV5-1 to TRBJ1-2, with D perhaps matching TRBD1 (5 bases). Germline V gives CDR1 SGHRS, CDR2 YFSETQ. Trimming removed 6 bases from V and 5 bases from J, with 17 bases in between. The CDR3 runs 14 residues.

The rearrangement uses TRBV6-5 and TRBJ2-7, with unresolved D. Germline loops: CDR1 MNHEY, CDR2 SVGAGI. The length of the CDR3 is 15 residues. The ends were cut back, 4 bases at V and 6 bases at J, with 19 bases in the middle. Here the CDR3 reads CASSLKTTTPGEQYF. Here the CDR3 DNA reads TGTGCCAGCAGTTTGAAAACAACGACCCCTGGCGAGCAGTACTTC.

The J gene is TRBJ2-7, the V gene TRBV5-1; tentative D call: TRBD1 (5 bases). The germline CDR1 and CDR2 sequences are SGHRS and YFSETQ. This CDR3 is 15 amino acids long. V gave up 2 bases and J gave up 2 bases, with 14 bases separating them. The CDR3 loop reads CASSLATAITYEQYF. CDR3 in DNA: TGCGCCAGCAGCTTAGCGACAGCGATTACCTACGAGCAGTACTTC.

The gene calls are TRBV2 and TRBJ2-5; D uncertain. In germline, CDR1 is SNHLY, CDR2 FYNNEI. V gave up 7 bases and J gave up 1 base, with 7 bases separating them. This CDR3 contains 12 residues. The CDR3 loop is CASNYTQETQYF. Here the CDR3 DNA reads TGTGCCAGCAATTACACCCAAGAGACCCAGTACTTC.

The chain carries TRBV6-5 and TRBJ2-2; the D is unclear. The CDR3 runs 17 residues. With 0 bases removed from V and 2 bases from J, the gap between germline ends came to 13 bases. Germline CDR1 is MNHEY and CDR2 is SVGAGI. The chain's CDR3 is CASSYSGTRFNTGELFF. Here the CDR3 DNA reads TGTGCCAGCAGTTACTCGGGTACGAGGTTCAACACCGGGGAGCTGTTTTTT.

This chain uses TRBV3-1 with TRBJ2-7; the match to TRBD1 covers 9 bases. Germline V gives CDR1 LGHDT, CDR2 YNNKEL (reference sequence). Losses at the gene ends were 5 bases for V and 4 bases for J; bases not matched to a gene: 6. The CDR3 length is 14 residues. CDR3 nucleotides: TGTGCCAGCAGCTACCAGGACAGGGGTTACGAGCAGTACTTC. The encoded protein is CASSYQDRGYEQYF.

The genes are TRBV7-3 and TRBJ1-1; 9 bases map to TRBD1. Germline CDR1 and CDR2: SGHTA and FQGTGA. CDR3 size: 15 residues. The V segment lost 4 bases and the J segment 6 bases; nucleotides outside the gene matches: 9. CDR3 amino acids: CASSSRTGEIAEAFF. CDR3 DNA: TGTGCCAGCAGCTCCCGGACAGGGGAGATCGCTGAAGCTTTCTTT.

This clonotype was seen a few times. V is TRBV6-5 and J is TRBJ1-1; D is undetermined. The germline gives CDR1 MNHEY, CDR2 SVGAGI. Trimming removed 4 bases from V and 5 bases from J, with 14 bases in between. This CDR3 region has 14 residues. The CDR3 sequence is CASSSRPGGTEAFF. CDR3 DNA: TGTGCCAGCAGTTCACGGCCGGGTGGGACTGAAGCTTTCTTT.

This clonotype has at least ten counts. The chain carries TRBV27 and TRBJ1-2; TRBD1 might be the D (6 bases). Germline lookup yields CDR1 MNHEY and CDR2 SMNVEV (reference sequence). V was trimmed by 5 bases and J by 6 bases, leaving 13 bases between them. The CDR3 covers 13 residues. CDR3 loop: CASSTRGADGYTF. For the CDR3, the DNA is TGTGCCAGCAGTACGAGGGGGGCAGATGGCTACACCTTC.

In this sample, this clonotype turned up many times. The chain carries TRBV12-3 or TRBV12-4 and TRBJ2-5; 7 bases agree with TRBD1. Trimming took 6 bases from V and 3 from J; bases not matched to a gene: 7. CDR3 length: 14 residues. The CDR3 is CASSLTGTEETQYF. CDR3 sequence (DNA): TGTGCCAGCAGCCTGACCGGGACAGAAGAGACCCAGTACTTC.

This clonotype was seen only once. This chain links TRBV6-2 or TRBV6-3 with TRBJ2-5, with D uncertain. The CDR3 extends over 21 amino acids. Germline values: CDR1 MNHEY, CDR2 SVGEGT. V shed 3 bases and J shed 2 bases, with 31 bases lying between them. CDR3 sequence: CASSYSLTPRSPAAPQETQYF. The CDR3 bases are TGTGCCAGCAGTTATTCACTTACACCCCGCTCGCCCGCCGCCCCACAAGAGACCCAGTACTTC.

In its sample, this clonotype was seen many times. V and J are TRBV6-1 and TRBJ2-7; 8 nucleotides align to TRBD2. CDR3 length equals 15 residues. V gave up 6 bases and J gave up 1 base; unmatched junction bases: 8. Germline V gene sequence: CDR1 MNHNS, CDR2 SASEGT. CDR3 DNA: TGTGCCAGCAGGGAACGGGAGGGCGGATCCTACGAGCAGTACTTC. Protein product: CASREREGGSYEQYF.

V and J are TRBV6-2 or TRBV6-3 and TRBJ2-7; D is possibly TRBD1 (6 bases). V lost 6 bases, J lost 5 bases, and 14 bases lay in between. CDR1 and CDR2 (germline): MNHEY, SVGEGT. This CDR3 has 13 residues. CDR3 DNA: TGTGCCAGCAGGACCGCCAACAGGGACGAGCAGTACTTC. Translation: CASRTANRDEQYF.

The chain combines TRBV7-9 with TRBJ2-2; no firm D call. Trimming removed 6 bases from V and 4 bases from J, with 15 bases in between. The CDR3 sequence is 15 residues long. Germline CDR1 SEHNR, CDR2 FQNEAQ (reference sequence). The CDR3: CASSLTLGSTGELFF. CDR3 sequence (DNA): TGTGCCAGCAGTCTAACTCTGGGGTCCACCGGGGAGCTGTTTTTT.

There are many counts of this clonotype. The chain employs TRBV11-2 and TRBJ2-5; 11 bases align to TRBD2. Germline V gives CDR1 SGHAT, CDR2 FQNNGV. After removal of 5 bases from V and 3 bases from J, the junction contained 5 bases not matched to a gene. The CDR3 extends over 15 amino acids. CDR3 in DNA: TGTGCCAGCAGCACGGGGACTAGCGGTAAAGAGACCCAGTACTTC. As protein: CASSTGTSGKETQYF.

The rearrangement uses TRBV5-5 and TRBJ1-1; D is unresolved. The CDR3 totals 14 residues. Germline V gene data show CDR1 as SGHKS and CDR2 as YYEKEE (reference sequence). Trimming left V 2 bases short and J 0 bases short, with 8 bases between. In nucleotides, the CDR3 is TGTGCCAGCAGCTTTAACCCAATGAACACTGAAGCTTTCTTT. Translating gives CASSFNPMNTEAFF.

This clonotype was seen ten or more times. The V call is TRBV29-1, the J call TRBJ1-1, with a weak D call TRBD1 (5 bases). Germline V gives CDR1 SQVTM, CDR2 ANQGSEA. The CDR3 is 14 residues long. V shed 5 bases and J shed 0 bases, with 13 bases lying between them. CDR3 sequence reads: CSVRDRDLNTEAFF. The CDR3 nucleotides are TGCAGCGTTCGGGACCGCGACCTGAACACTGAAGCTTTCTTT.

In nucleotides, the CDR3 is TGTGCCAGCAGCCAGCCCGAGGGGCGGGTGGCCGGGGAGCTGTTTTTT. Its translation is CASSQPEGRVAGELFF. The genes are TRBV3-1 and TRBJ2-2; the D gene could be TRBD1 or TRBD2 (5 bases each). V lost 3 bases and J lost 6, with 17 bases in between. This CDR3 is 16 amino acids long. CDR1 is LGHDT, CDR2 YNNKEL, per germline (reference sequence).

The chain employs TRBV6-1 and TRBJ1-2; the match to TRBD1 covers 8 bases. J was trimmed by 8 bases and V by 5 bases; bases with no gene match: 4. Looked up from germline, CDR1 is MNHNS and CDR2 is SASEGT. This CDR3 comprises 12 residues. CDR3 in amino acids: CASSRTGHGYTF. As DNA, the CDR3 is TGTGCCAGCAGTCGGACAGGGCACGGCTACACCTTC.